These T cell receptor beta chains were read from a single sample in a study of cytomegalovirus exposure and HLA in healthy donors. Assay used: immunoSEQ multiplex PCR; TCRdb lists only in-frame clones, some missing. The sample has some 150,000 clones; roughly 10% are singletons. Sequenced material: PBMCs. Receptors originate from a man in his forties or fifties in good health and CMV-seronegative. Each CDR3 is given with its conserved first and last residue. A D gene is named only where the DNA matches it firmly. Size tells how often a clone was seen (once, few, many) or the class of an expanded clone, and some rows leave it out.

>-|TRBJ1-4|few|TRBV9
TGTGCCAGCAGCAGTGGTGGGGCAGCGGGAGAAAAACTGTTTTTT
CASSSGGAAGEKLFF
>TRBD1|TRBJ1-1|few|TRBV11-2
TGTGCCAGCAGCTGGAGGACAGGAGAATACTCGAACACTGAAGCTTTCTTT
CASSWRTGEYSNTEAFF
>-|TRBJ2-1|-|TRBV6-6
TGTGCCAGCAGTTACCTTGGGGGGGGGCAGGGTGAGCAGTTCTTC
CASSYLGGGQGEQFF
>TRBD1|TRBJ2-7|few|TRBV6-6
TGTGCCAGCACCGATCGGACAGGGAGCTACGAGCAGTACTTC
CASTDRTGSYEQYF
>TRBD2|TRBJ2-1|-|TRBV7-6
TGTGCCAGCAGCCGACTAAGGGAGGGCCTTTGGAATGAGCAGTTCTTC
CASSRLREGLWNEQFF
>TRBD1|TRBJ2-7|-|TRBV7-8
TGTGCCAGCAGCTCACGGACAGGGGGGAGCTCCTACGAGCAGTACTTC
CASSSRTGGSSYEQYF
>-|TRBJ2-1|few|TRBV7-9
TGTGCCAGCAGCTTAGCGGGAGTCTCGAATGAGCAGTTCTTC
CASSLAGVSNEQFF
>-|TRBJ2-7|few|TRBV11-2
TGTGCCAGCAGCTTAAGGGGGTTAAGTAGGGGCGAGCAGTACTTC
CASSLRGLSRGEQYF
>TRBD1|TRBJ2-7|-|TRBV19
TGTGCCAGTAGTAGACAGGGTAGCTCCTACGAGCAGTACTTC
CASSRQGSSYEQYF
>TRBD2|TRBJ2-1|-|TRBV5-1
TGCGCCAGCAGCTTGGAAGGGACTAGCGGGTTCAATGAGCAGTTCTTC
CASSLEGTSGFNEQFF
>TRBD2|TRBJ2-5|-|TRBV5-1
TGCGCCAGCAGCTTGGGGGGGGGAGCGGAGACCCAGTACTTC
CASSLGGGAETQYF
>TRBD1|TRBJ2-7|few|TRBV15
TGTGCCACCAGCAGAGAACGGGACAGAGCCTACGAGCAGTACTTC
CATSRERDRAYEQYF
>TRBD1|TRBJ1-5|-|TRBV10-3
TGTGCCATCAGTGATCCGGCGGACAGGGGTGATCAGCCCCAGCATTTT
CAISDPADRGDQPQHF
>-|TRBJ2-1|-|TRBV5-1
TGCGCCAGCAGCTTGGCCGGTAGAAACAATGAGCAGTTCTTC
CASSLAGRNNEQFF
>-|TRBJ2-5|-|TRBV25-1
TGTGCCAGCACCGCCCTGGGGCACACGGGGACCCAGTACTTC
CASTALGHTGTQYF
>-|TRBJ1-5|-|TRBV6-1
TGTGCCAGCAGTGATGGGGGGAATAGAGGAAATCAGCCCCAGCATTTT
CASSDGGNRGNQPQHF
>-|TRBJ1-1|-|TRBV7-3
TGTGCCAGCAGCTTAATAGGGGCGACTGAAGCTTTCTTT
CASSLIGATEAFF
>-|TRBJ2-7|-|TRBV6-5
TGTGCCAGCAAAAAGGTAGTGGCGGTTCACTACGAGCAGTACTTC
CASKKVVAVHYEQYF
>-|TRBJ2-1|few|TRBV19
TGTGCCAGTAGTCTGGACGCGGGAATCATCAATGAGCAGTTCTTC
CASSLDAGIINEQFF
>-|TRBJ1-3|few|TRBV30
TGTGCCTGGAGTAGTCACGGGGGCTCTGGAAACACCATATATTTT
CAWSSHGGSGNTIYF
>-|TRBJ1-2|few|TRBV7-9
TGTGCCAGCAGCTTAGACAGAGCCTACACCTTC
CASSLDRAYTF
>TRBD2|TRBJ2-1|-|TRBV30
TGTGCCTGGAGTGTGGGCGGGGGGGGTTACAATGAGCAGTTCTTC
CAWSVGGGGYNEQFF
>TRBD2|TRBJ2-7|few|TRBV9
TGTGCCAGCAGCCTTCGGACTAGCGGGGAATACGAGCAGTACTTC
CASSLRTSGEYEQYF
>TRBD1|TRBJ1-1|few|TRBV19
TGTGCCAGTAGTAGAAGACAGGGTTCTAGCTCTGAAGCTTTCTTT
CASSRRQGSSSEAFF
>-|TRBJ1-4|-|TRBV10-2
TGCGCCAGCAGTGAGTGGAGGCAAGGAAATGAAAAACTGTTTTTT
CASSEWRQGNEKLFF
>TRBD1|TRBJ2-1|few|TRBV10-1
TGCGCCAGCAGTGAGGCAAAGACAGGGGGCGTCGATGAGCAGTTCTTC
CASSEAKTGGVDEQFF
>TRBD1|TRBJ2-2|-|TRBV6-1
TGTGCCAGCACGGGACAGGGAGTTTGGGGGGAGCTGTTTTTT
CASTGQGVWGELFF
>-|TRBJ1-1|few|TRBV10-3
TGTGCCATCAGTGAGTACGCAGTGAACACTGAAGCTTTCTTT
CAISEYAVNTEAFF
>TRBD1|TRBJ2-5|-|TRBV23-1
TGCGCCAGCAGCCAACAGGGGTTGCAAGAGACCCAGTACTTC
CASSQQGLQETQYF
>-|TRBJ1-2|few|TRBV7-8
TGTGCCAGCAGCTTTGCGGAGACTAACTATGGCTACACCTTC
CASSFAETNYGYTF
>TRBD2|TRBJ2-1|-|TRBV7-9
TGTGCCAGCAGCCCCCATACGGGGGGGTTAAGTGAGCAGTTCTTC
CASSPHTGGLSEQFF
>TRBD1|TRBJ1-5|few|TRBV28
TGTGCCAGCAGCCTGGCGACAGGGGGATATAGCAATCAGCCCCAGCATTTT
CASSLATGGYSNQPQHF
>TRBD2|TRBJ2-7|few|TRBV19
TGTGCCAGTAGCCCCGCGATAGCGGGATACAACGAGCAGTACTTC
CASSPAIAGYNEQYF
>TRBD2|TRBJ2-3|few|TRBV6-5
TGTGCCAGCAGTTACCAATTGCGGGGGGATACGCAGTATTTT
CASSYQLRGDTQYF
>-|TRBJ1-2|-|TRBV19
TGTGCCAGCCTTTCCAGGGTAGAACTGGGAGGCTACACCTTC
CASLSRVELGGYTF
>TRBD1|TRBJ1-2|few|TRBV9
TGTGCCAGCACGGGACAGGGGGCCGGCTACACCTTC
CASTGQGAGYTF
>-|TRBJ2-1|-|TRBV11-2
TGTGCCAGCAGCTTAGTGCGGCGGGCTAATGAGCAGTTCTTC
CASSLVRRANEQFF
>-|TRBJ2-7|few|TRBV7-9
TGTGCCAGCAGGGAGGAGTCGGATGAGCAGTACTTC
CASREESDEQYF
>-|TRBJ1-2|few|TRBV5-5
TGTGCCAGCAGCACCTCAGGGTCCAATGGCTACACCTTC
CASSTSGSNGYTF
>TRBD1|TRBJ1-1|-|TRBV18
TGTGCCAGCTCACCTATGATTACAGGGGAAACTGAAGCTTTCTTT
CASSPMITGETEAFF
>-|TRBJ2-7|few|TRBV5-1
TGCGCCAGCAGCTGGGACTGGGGAGACGAGCAGTACTTC
CASSWDWGDEQYF
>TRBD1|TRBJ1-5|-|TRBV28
TGTGCCAGCAGTCCCGGGACAGGGGTCCCCGGGGCATTTGGTAGCAATCAGCCCCAGCATTTT
CASSPGTGVPGAFGSNQPQHF